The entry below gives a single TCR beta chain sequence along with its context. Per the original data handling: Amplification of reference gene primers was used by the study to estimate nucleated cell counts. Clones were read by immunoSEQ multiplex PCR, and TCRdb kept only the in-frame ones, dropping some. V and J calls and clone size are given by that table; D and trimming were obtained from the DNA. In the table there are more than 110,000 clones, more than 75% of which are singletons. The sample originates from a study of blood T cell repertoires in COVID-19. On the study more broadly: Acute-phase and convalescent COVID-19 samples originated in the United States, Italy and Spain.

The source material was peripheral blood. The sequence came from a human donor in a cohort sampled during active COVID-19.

CDR3: CASSGDKKGETQYF. The CDR3 region has the DNA TGTGCCAGCAGCGGGGACAAAAAGGGAGAGACCCAGTACTTC. The chain joins TRBV7-9 to TRBJ2-5; D perhaps matches TRBD1 (6 bases). Germline loops: CDR1 SEHNR, CDR2 FQNEAQ (reference sequence). This CDR3 has 14 residues. Between the trimmed V and J ends, which lost 5 bases and 4 bases, there was a span of 14 bases. The full variable domain, completed using reference TRBV7-9 and TRBJ2-5, is DTGVSQNPRHKITKRGQNVTFRCDPISEHNRLYWYRQTLGQGPEFLTYFQNEAQLEKSRLLSDRFSAERPKGSFSTLEIQRTEQGDSAMYLCASSGDKKGETQYFGPGTRLLVL.